The rows below give T cell receptor beta chains drawn from one sample of a study of blood T cells in healthy people across ages. TCRdb passed the 5' RACE reads through MiXCR, listing each CDR3 protein once. The repertoire has 1.5 million to 2 million distinct CDR3 sequences, 28% of them found once; the top ten carry 7% to 9%. Specimen: blood. Receptor source: a woman in her twenties or thirties in good health. CDR3s include the opening cysteine and the closing phenylalanine or tryptophan. The order of the fields is V gene, clone size, J gene, CDR3 protein. Some rows have no size entry. The others give once, few or many, or a class for an expanded clone.

TRBV6-2/TRBV6-3	.	TRBJ2-1	CASSYASSGVSYNEQFF
TRBV20-1	many	TRBJ1-1	CSARDPQGGTEAFF
TRBV10-2	few	TRBJ2-5	CASSDQRGGLTQYF
TRBV12-5	.	TRBJ1-1	CASGLSGWSNTEAFF
TRBV5-6	.	TRBJ1-2	CASSTSGQLIYGYTF
TRBV20-1	.	TRBJ2-4	CSAAGLPTTNEQYF
TRBV9	.	TRBJ1-1	CASGLDSSNTEAFF
TRBV18	few	TRBJ2-7	CARSLDRGGYEQYF
TRBV5-1	.	.	CASGLNYPEDEQFF
TRBV6-2/TRBV6-3	many	TRBJ2-1	CASLRTSGSEQFF
TRBV5-6	.	TRBJ2-7	CASSSTWGTRAYEQYF
TRBV5-1	.	TRBJ2-2	CASSSDTGSVPGELFF
TRBV29-1	.	TRBJ1-1	CSAIHRGPNTEAFF
TRBV5-5	few	TRBJ1-6	CASSVLEYNSPLHF
TRBV20-1	many	TRBJ2-7	CSASARDYEQYF
TRBV6-2/TRBV6-3	few	TRBJ2-4	CASSKTGSKNIQYF
TRBV20-1	.	TRBJ2-7	CSARDPVSGDPGKQYF
TRBV5-5	few	TRBJ2-1	CASTLSDGEQFF
TRBV15	few	TRBJ2-1	CATSRSTGGSYNEQFF
TRBV15	.	TRBJ2-2	CATSSPLGGRNTGERFF
TRBV9	few	TRBJ1-2	CASSANSGGYTF
TRBV14	once	TRBJ2-1	CTSSHQDRVFYNEQFF
TRBV18	.	TRBJ1-5	CASSPTWQGSQPQHF
TRBV30	.	TRBJ2-5	CAWSPRTSGGKETQYF
TRBV6-6	many	TRBJ1-5	CASSYSQGNQPQHF
TRBV6-1	few	TRBJ2-1	CASRSGGHATYNEQFF
TRBV5-1	many	TRBJ2-4	CASSLQAGGDIQYF
TRBV29-1	.	TRBJ2-3	CSVRIADTDTQYF
TRBV24-1	.	TRBJ2-1	CATSEVGGSYNEQFF
TRBV7-9	.	TRBJ2-1	CASSPRTREGPNEQFF
TRBV4-3	few	TRBJ2-3	CASSQEGDIRTDTQYF
TRBV7-9	.	TRBJ1-1	CASSSRGRSMNTEAFF
TRBV20-1	.	TRBJ2-3	CSAKRVRETQYF
TRBV10-2	.	TRBJ1-2	CASRTGRADYGYTF
TRBV11-2	.	TRBJ1-6	CASSHWDTPLRALHF
TRBV29-1	once	TRBJ1-2	CSVAQAGGGYGHTF
TRBV7-9	.	TRBJ1-1	CASRFWGENTEAFF
TRBV5-1	few	TRBJ1-5	CASRADPDNQPQHF
TRBV5-1	many	TRBJ2-7	CASSFSGTGGSYEQYF
TRBV5-1	few	TRBJ2-3	CASKGTGGTDTQYF
TRBV5-1	many	TRBJ2-7	CASSDGHNEQYF
TRBV12-3/TRBV12-4	once	TRBJ2-3	CASSLVRERTDAQYF
TRBV24-1	many	TRBJ1-2	CATSDSDGNYGYTF
TRBV20-1	.	TRBJ2-2	CSAKYQAGELFF
TRBV2	few	TRBJ2-1	CASSEALRRSEQFF
TRBV20-1	.	TRBJ2-4	CSARRLAGGGPYGQYF
TRBV3-1	.	TRBJ2-7	CASTHRGSSYEQYF
TRBV4-2	few	TRBJ1-1	CASSRDLGTEAFF
TRBV27	few	TRBJ2-5	CASSLRQGSGETQYF
TRBV6-5	.	TRBJ1-2	CAGSPADLTVDYTF
TRBV11-2	few	TRBJ2-7	CASSLGEIGYEQYF
TRBV24-1	few	TRBJ2-3	CATSDIRTGEDTQYF
TRBV10-2	.	TRBJ2-3	CASTRDKTTDTQYF